The clone carrying this T cell receptor (beta chain) came up a few times. Its specificity is not known. This sample's treatment: oral pan-JAK inhibitor, 5-10 mg twice daily. This CDR3 has 12 residues. V was cut by 6 bases and J by 8 bases, with 11 bases left in between. Germline V gives CDR1 LGHNT, CDR2 FRNRAP. This sample was included in a study of CD8+ T cells in alopecia areata. Study information: Tofacitinib continued for 6 to 18 months and was then withheld for 6 months.

The authors extracted RNA and reverse transcribed it into cDNA as the sequencing template. Sequencing was performed with immunoSEQ multiplex PCR; in TCRdb, only in-frame clones are kept and a portion is missing. Among around 170,000 clones, 40% to 65% were seen once, and the ten largest hold over 9.5%. Whole-study results and caveats: Administration of tofacitinib significantly diminished scalp clonality and expanded CD8+ clones within the top 100. Only a single nonresponder existed, so baseline CD8+ expansion links stay unclear.

This specimen was CD8+ T cells sorted from blood, taken around week 54, from a patient treated with tofacitinib. V usage is TRBV12-5 and J usage is TRBJ2-1; D call uncertain. The receptor's source is a human donor with alopecia areata. CDR3 protein: CASGPSLDEQFF. CDR3 DNA: TGTGCTAGTGGCCCATCGTTGGATGAGCAGTTCTTC.